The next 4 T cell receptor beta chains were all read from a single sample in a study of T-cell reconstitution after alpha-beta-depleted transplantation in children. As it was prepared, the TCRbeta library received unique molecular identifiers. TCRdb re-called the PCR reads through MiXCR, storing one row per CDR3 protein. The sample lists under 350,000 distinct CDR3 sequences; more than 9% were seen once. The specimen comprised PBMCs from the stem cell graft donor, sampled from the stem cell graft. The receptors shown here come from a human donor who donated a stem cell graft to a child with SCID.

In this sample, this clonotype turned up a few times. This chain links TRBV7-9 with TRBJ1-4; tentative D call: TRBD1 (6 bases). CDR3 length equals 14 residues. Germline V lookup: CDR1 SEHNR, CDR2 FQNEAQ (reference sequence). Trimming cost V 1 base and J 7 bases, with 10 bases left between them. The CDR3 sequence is CASSLGQGTEKLFF. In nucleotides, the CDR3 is TGTGCCAGCAGCTTAGGTCAGGGGACTGAAAAACTGTTTTTT. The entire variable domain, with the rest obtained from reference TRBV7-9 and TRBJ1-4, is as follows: DTGVSQNPRHKITKRGQNVTFRCDPISEHNRLYWYRQTLGQGPEFLTYFQNEAQLEKSRLLSDRFSAERPKGSFSTLEIQRTEQGDSAMYLCASSLGQGTEKLFFGSGTQLSVL.

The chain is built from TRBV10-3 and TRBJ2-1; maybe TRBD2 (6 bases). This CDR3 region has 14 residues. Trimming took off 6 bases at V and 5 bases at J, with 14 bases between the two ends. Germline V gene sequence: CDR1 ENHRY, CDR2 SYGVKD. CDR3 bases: TGTGCCATCAGAACCGGGACTGACGACAATGAGCAGTTCTTC. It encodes CAIRTGTDDNEQFF.

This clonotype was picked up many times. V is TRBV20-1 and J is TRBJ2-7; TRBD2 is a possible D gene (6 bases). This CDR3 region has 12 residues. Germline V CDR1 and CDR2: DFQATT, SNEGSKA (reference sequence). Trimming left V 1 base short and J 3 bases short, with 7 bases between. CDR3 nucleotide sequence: TGCAGTGCTAGAGCGGGGGTCTACGAGCAGTACTTC. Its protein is CSARAGVYEQYF.

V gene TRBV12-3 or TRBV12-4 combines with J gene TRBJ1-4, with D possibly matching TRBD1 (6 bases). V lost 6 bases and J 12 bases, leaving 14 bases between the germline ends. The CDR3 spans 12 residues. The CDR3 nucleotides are TGTGCCAGCAGCTATGGACAGCACGAACTGTTTTTT. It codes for CASSYGQHELFF.